This T cell receptor beta chain was captured by sequencing in a study of T-cell reconstitution after alpha-beta-depleted transplantation in children. Overall study results and limits: Where alpha-beta T cells came from about two months after transplant was reportedly several hundred expanded graft clones.

Per germline, CDR1 ENHRY and CDR2 SYGVKD. The CDR3 covers 12 residues. Trimming took 5 bases from V and 2 from J, leaving 3 bases between them. This clonotype has only a few counts. Its specificity is not known. Unique molecular identifiers were used in preparing the TCRbeta library. TCRdb processed the PCR reads anew with MiXCR; each CDR3 protein has one entry. This table has roughly 300,000 distinct CDR3 sequences, roughly 12% appearing once. The origin of this receptor is a male patient aged 2 to 9 who had a stem cell transplant for chronic granulomatous disease, so the T cells may come from the graft donor. Sample: peripheral blood, taken 180 days after TCRalphabeta/CD19-depleted stem cell transplant. The gene calls are TRBV10-3 and TRBJ2-2; D gene unclear. CDR3 DNA: TGTGCCATCAGTCTCAACACCGGGGAGCTGTTTTTT. Its protein product is CAISLNTGELFF.